This is a list of T cell receptor beta chains from one sample in a study of T-cell reconstitution after alpha-beta-depleted transplantation in children. TCRdb processed the PCR reads anew with MiXCR; each CDR3 protein has one entry. The sample shows some 300,000 distinct CDR3 sequences, around 9.1% of them seen only once. Sequenced here: PBMCs, sampled before TCRalphabeta/CD19-depleted stem cell transplant. These receptors were obtained from a boy younger than two with acute myeloid leukemia, due to receive a stem cell transplant. CDR3s include the opening cysteine and the closing phenylalanine or tryptophan. D genes are given only for firm matches. Clone sizes are given selectively: once, few, many, or a class where the clone is expanded.

clone size: many
J gene: TRBJ2-4
D gene: TRBD2
V gene: TRBV3-1
CDR3 protein: CASSLKLAGGPAKNIQYF
CDR3 DNA: TGTGCCAGCAGCCTGAAACTAGCGGGGGGGCCAGCCAAAAACATTCAGTACTTC

clone size: many
J gene: TRBJ1-5
D gene: -
V gene: TRBV27
CDR3 protein: CASSLSPSWNQPQHF
CDR3 DNA: TGTGCCAGCAGTTTATCGCCAAGCTGGAATCAGCCCCAGCATTTT

clone size: many
J gene: TRBJ2-3
D gene: -
V gene: TRBV12-5
CDR3 protein: CASGLFTGPTDTQYF
CDR3 DNA: TGTGCTAGTGGTTTGTTCACAGGGCCAACAGATACGCAGTATTTT

clone size: few
J gene: TRBJ1-5
D gene: -
V gene: TRBV4-2
CDR3 protein: CASSQDRKGSNQPQHF
CDR3 DNA: TGTGCCAGCAGCCAAGATAGAAAGGGTAGCAATCAGCCCCAGCATTTT

clone size: few
J gene: TRBJ2-7
D gene: -
V gene: TRBV18
CDR3 protein: CASSTSDGPYEQYF
CDR3 DNA: TGTGCCAGCTCCACCAGCGACGGACCCTACGAGCAGTACTTC

clone size: many
J gene: TRBJ2-7
D gene: -
V gene: TRBV2
CDR3 protein: CASLRPGPYEQYF
CDR3 DNA: TGTGCCAGCTTAAGACCGGGACCCTACGAGCAGTACTTC

clone size: many
J gene: TRBJ1-4
D gene: -
V gene: TRBV5-1
CDR3 protein: CASSLAGPTFEKLFF
CDR3 DNA: TGCGCCAGCAGCTTGGCGGGACCAACCTTTGAAAAACTGTTTTTT

clone size: -
J gene: TRBJ2-4
D gene: TRBD1
V gene: TRBV11-1
CDR3 protein: CASSPRRGRQGIAKNIQYF
CDR3 DNA: TGTGCCAGCAGCCCACGAAGGGGGCGACAGGGAATAGCCAAAAACATTCAGTACTTC

clone size: -
J gene: TRBJ1-5
D gene: -
V gene: TRBV4-2
CDR3 protein: CASSQEGLSSYSNQPQHF
CDR3 DNA: TGTGCCAGCAGCCAAGAAGGGCTTTCGTCTTATAGCAATCAGCCCCAGCATTTT

clone size: many
J gene: TRBJ2-1
D gene: TRBD1
V gene: TRBV11-2
CDR3 protein: CASSPGQGVSNEQFF
CDR3 DNA: TGTGCCAGCAGCCCCGGACAGGGGGTTTCGAATGAGCAGTTCTTC

clone size: many
J gene: TRBJ1-6
D gene: -
V gene: TRBV15
CDR3 protein: CATSREQGRSPLHF
CDR3 DNA: TGTGCCACCAGCAGAGAGCAGGGAAGGTCACCCCTCCACTTT

clone size: many
J gene: TRBJ1-2
D gene: -
V gene: TRBV9
CDR3 protein: CASSPMGQGRLRDYGYTF
CDR3 DNA: TGTGCCAGCAGCCCTATGGGGCAGGGACGATTGCGGGACTATGGCTACACCTTC

clone size: many
J gene: TRBJ2-7
D gene: -
V gene: TRBV27
CDR3 protein: CASSLVPPIGEAYEQYF
CDR3 DNA: TGTGCCAGCAGTTTAGTCCCCCCCATCGGGGAGGCCTACGAGCAGTACTTC

clone size: many
J gene: TRBJ2-1
D gene: -
V gene: TRBV28
CDR3 protein: CASREISSYNEQFF
CDR3 DNA: TGTGCCAGCAGGGAAATCAGCTCCTACAATGAGCAGTTCTTC

clone size: few
J gene: TRBJ2-1
D gene: TRBD2
V gene: TRBV7-9
CDR3 protein: CASSFGLAEDEQFF
CDR3 DNA: TGTGCCAGCAGCTTCGGACTAGCAGAGGATGAGCAGTTCTTC

clone size: many
J gene: TRBJ1-5
D gene: TRBD1
V gene: TRBV7-2
CDR3 protein: CASSLVGTGDNQPQHF
CDR3 DNA: TGTGCCAGCAGCTTAGTAGGGACAGGGGACAATCAGCCCCAGCATTTT

clone size: many
J gene: TRBJ2-3
D gene: -
V gene: TRBV4-3
CDR3 protein: CASSQDIAADVTDTQYF
CDR3 DNA: TGCGCCAGCAGCCAAGATATAGCGGCAGATGTTACAGATACGCAGTATTTT

clone size: many
J gene: TRBJ1-3
D gene: -
V gene: TRBV10-3
CDR3 protein: CAISESGKNSGNTIYF
CDR3 DNA: TGTGCCATCAGTGAGTCGGGGAAGAACTCTGGAAACACCATATATTTT

clone size: many
J gene: TRBJ1-3
D gene: TRBD1
V gene: TRBV24-1
CDR3 protein: CATSDTRQGSGNTIYF
CDR3 DNA: TGTGCCACCAGTGACACAAGACAGGGCTCTGGAAACACCATATATTTT

clone size: -
J gene: TRBJ1-2
D gene: -
V gene: TRBV10-3
CDR3 protein: CAISDPGRTYGYTF
CDR3 DNA: TGTGCCATCAGTGACCCTGGACGGACCTATGGCTACACCTTC

clone size: many
J gene: TRBJ2-2
D gene: -
V gene: TRBV4-1
CDR3 protein: CASSLGRGPNTGELFF
CDR3 DNA: TGCGCCAGCAGCCTAGGGCGGGGCCCCAACACCGGGGAGCTGTTTTTT

clone size: many
J gene: TRBJ2-7
D gene: TRBD2
V gene: TRBV4-3
CDR3 protein: CASSPDSEGLAGTYF
CDR3 DNA: TGCGCCAGCAGCCCCGATTCGGAGGGACTAGCGGGAACGTACTTC

clone size: many
J gene: TRBJ2-7
D gene: -
V gene: TRBV28
CDR3 protein: CASSLEGGGWYEQYF
CDR3 DNA: TGTGCCAGCAGTTTAGAAGGGGGAGGGTGGTACGAGCAGTACTTC

clone size: -
J gene: TRBJ2-2
D gene: -
V gene: TRBV20-1
CDR3 protein: CSARRDTNTGELFF
CDR3 DNA: TGCAGTGCTAGACGGGACACTAACACCGGGGAGCTGTTTTTT

clone size: many
J gene: TRBJ2-6
D gene: -
V gene: TRBV6-5
CDR3 protein: CASSFNTGNSGANVLTF
CDR3 DNA: TGTGCCAGCAGTTTTAATACAGGGAACTCTGGGGCCAACGTCCTGACTTTC

clone size: many
J gene: TRBJ2-7
D gene: -
V gene: TRBV7-9
CDR3 protein: CASSSDVSYEQYF
CDR3 DNA: TGTGCCAGCAGCTCGGACGTTTCCTACGAGCAGTACTTC

clone size: many
J gene: TRBJ2-3
D gene: -
V gene: TRBV7-9
CDR3 protein: CASSLIDRPTDTQYF
CDR3 DNA: TGTGCCAGCAGCTTAATAGACAGACCCACAGATACGCAGTATTTT

clone size: many
J gene: TRBJ2-2
D gene: -
V gene: TRBV7-9
CDR3 protein: CASSLGRGDTGELFF
CDR3 DNA: TGTGCCAGCAGCTTAGGGAGAGGGGACACCGGGGAGCTGTTTTTT

clone size: many
J gene: TRBJ2-2
D gene: TRBD2
V gene: TRBV4-3
CDR3 protein: CASSPLRGGLAGGGTGELFF
CDR3 DNA: TGCGCCAGCAGCCCTCTCCGGGGGGGACTAGCGGGAGGAGGGACCGGGGAGCTGTTTTTT

clone size: many
J gene: TRBJ2-1
D gene: TRBD2
V gene: TRBV15
CDR3 protein: CATRIAGANEQFF
CDR3 DNA: TGTGCCACCAGGATAGCGGGAGCCAATGAGCAGTTCTTC

clone size: many
J gene: TRBJ2-2
D gene: -
V gene: TRBV5-1
CDR3 protein: CASSSGTSNTGELFF
CDR3 DNA: TGCGCCAGCAGCTCTGGGACCTCGAACACCGGGGAGCTGTTTTTT

clone size: many
J gene: TRBJ2-7
D gene: TRBD2
V gene: TRBV28
CDR3 protein: CATTHRLGWRGMPYEQYF
CDR3 DNA: TGTGCCACCACCCACCGACTAGGGTGGCGGGGGATGCCCTACGAGCAGTACTTC

clone size: many
J gene: TRBJ2-2
D gene: TRBD2
V gene: TRBV9
CDR3 protein: CASSVVPGLAGVTGELFF
CDR3 DNA: TGTGCCAGCAGCGTAGTTCCCGGACTAGCGGGAGTCACCGGGGAGCTGTTTTTT

clone size: many
J gene: TRBJ1-4
D gene: TRBD1
V gene: TRBV12-3/TRBV12-4
CDR3 protein: CASSFGGPGTGEKLFF
CDR3 DNA: TGTGCCAGCAGTTTTGGGGGCCCCGGGACAGGGGAAAAACTGTTTTTT

clone size: many
J gene: TRBJ2-7
D gene: TRBD2
V gene: TRBV10-3
CDR3 protein: CAISVPGAGVHEQYF
CDR3 DNA: TGTGCCATCAGTGTTCCCGGAGCGGGAGTCCACGAGCAGTACTTC

clone size: many
J gene: TRBJ2-7
D gene: TRBD2
V gene: TRBV27
CDR3 protein: CASKIAGALHEQYF
CDR3 DNA: TGTGCCAGCAAAATAGCGGGGGCCCTACATGAGCAGTACTTC

clone size: many
J gene: TRBJ2-1
D gene: TRBD2
V gene: TRBV12-3/TRBV12-4
CDR3 protein: CASSLGLAAMGSYNEQFF
CDR3 DNA: TGTGCCAGCAGTTTAGGGCTAGCGGCCATGGGGTCCTACAATGAGCAGTTCTTC

clone size: many
J gene: TRBJ2-1
D gene: TRBD2
V gene: TRBV20-1
CDR3 protein: CSARSSSGNPYNEQFF
CDR3 DNA: TGCAGTGCTAGATCTTCTAGCGGGAACCCGTACAATGAGCAGTTCTTC

clone size: -
J gene: TRBJ1-5
D gene: -
V gene: TRBV2
CDR3 protein: CASSRRGGSNQPQHF
CDR3 DNA: TGTGCCAGCAGTCGACGAGGGGGGAGCAATCAGCCCCAGCATTTT

clone size: few
J gene: TRBJ1-2
D gene: -
V gene: TRBV7-9
CDR3 protein: CASRFQGMDGYTF
CDR3 DNA: TGTGCCAGCAGGTTTCAGGGTATGGATGGCTACACCTTC

clone size: many
J gene: TRBJ2-5
D gene: -
V gene: TRBV12-3/TRBV12-4
CDR3 protein: CASSLARSRQLKTQYF
CDR3 DNA: TGTGCCAGCAGTTTAGCGAGAAGCCGTCAGCTGAAGACCCAGTACTTC

clone size: many
J gene: TRBJ2-3
D gene: TRBD2
V gene: TRBV28
CDR3 protein: CASSLPSVLAETDTQYF
CDR3 DNA: TGTGCCAGCAGTTTACCCTCGGTACTAGCGGAAACAGATACGCAGTATTTT

clone size: many
J gene: TRBJ2-7
D gene: -
V gene: TRBV7-9
CDR3 protein: CASSWTASYEQYF
CDR3 DNA: TGTGCCAGCAGCTGGACAGCCTCCTACGAGCAGTACTTC

clone size: many
J gene: TRBJ2-7
D gene: TRBD2
V gene: TRBV5-1
CDR3 protein: CASILAGLYEQYF
CDR3 DNA: TGCGCCAGCATACTAGCGGGTCTCTACGAGCAGTACTTC

clone size: -
J gene: TRBJ2-5
D gene: -
V gene: TRBV12-3/TRBV12-4
CDR3 protein: CASSPPPGREVETQYF
CDR3 DNA: TGTGCCAGCAGTCCCCCCCCGGGCAGGGAAGTAGAGACCCAGTACTTC